This T cell receptor (beta chain) was profiled in a study of STAT3 mutations in large granular lymphocyte leukemia. At the level of the study: Among longitudinally sequenced T-LGLL patients, roughly half had canonical activating STAT3 mutations detected. General study findings and limits: Clonal expansion was inferred from other time points because no sample existed at each clone's first appearance. At least one immunodominant TCR beta clonotype appeared in every T-cell large granular lymphocyte leukemia patient. Treatment regimens differed across patients between samplings. After therapy, about 35% of the 18 patients switched clonotypes, all new clones STAT3 wild type.

Profiled with immunoSEQ multiplex PCR; TCRdb holds only in-frame clones, not every one. The table shows roughly 12,000 clones, with less than 90% occurring only once. As regards this clone: Its antigen is still unknown. One junction end does not reproduce the germline sequence, and a read error may be involved.

CDR1 is SSHAT and CDR2 is FNYEAQ in the germline V gene (reference sequence). The CDR3 is made up of 15 amino acids. Sequencing was carried out using peripheral blood mononuclear cells. The receptor was isolated from a man older than 75 with T-cell large granular lymphocyte leukemia. Some clones in this sample may be carry-over from other donors' samples. The chain employs TRBV7-7 and TRBJ2-3, with D perhaps TRBD2 (6 bases). CDR3 sequence reads: CASSLGGSGADTQYF. Written as DNA, the CDR3 is TGTGCTAGCAGCTTAGGAGGGTCTGGTGCAGATACGCAGTATTTT.